This T cell receptor beta chain was captured in a study of T cell responses to AZD1222 COVID-19 vaccine. Profiled with immunoSEQ multiplex PCR; TCRdb holds only in-frame clones, not every one. Altogether 95,000 to 110,000 clones are present, less than 95% being singletons, with the ten largest covering about 4.8%. Deletions cut 1 base from V and 0 bases from J, with 3 bases between. This CDR3 comprises 13 residues. From germline, CDR1 is LGHDT and CDR2 YNNKEL (reference sequence). Source: peripheral blood, taken on day 0 of AZD1222 vaccination. J is TRBJ1-1 and V is TRBV3-1 (or the pseudogene TRBV3-2); D remains ambiguous. The clonotype was recovered from an adult in good health. This CDR3 reads CASSQGLNTEAFF. CDR3 sequence (DNA): TGTGCCAGCAGCCAAGGGTTGAACACTGAAGCTTTCTTT.